Described below is a single TCR beta chain sequence and its context. The antigen it recognizes is unknown. One base away there is no much larger clone; base qualities are not given. The CDR3 spans 15 residues, from the cysteine through the phenylalanine. Just the 45-base CDR3 DNA is kept, in frame starting at base 1. CDR1 MNHEY and CDR2 SVGAGI were looked up in the germline V gene. V and J lose 6 bases and 4 bases, and a span of 19 bases separates them. The intended sense of this specimen's time point label: baseline before first vaccination. Vaccinee samples were obtained from the UK trials COV001 and COV002, which included a single-blind randomized controlled phase 2/3 trial of AZD1222 (ChAdOx1 nCoV-19) in healthy adults. Trial participant PBMC samples were collected at day 0 and day 28 after the second dose for TCRbeta chain sequencing. This record belongs to a study of T cell responses to AZD1222 COVID-19 vaccine (dated by TCRdb to the early 2020s). Study-wide context: AZD1222 recipients given second doses at about 4 weeks or at about 12 weeks were pooled, since spike-specific TCR depth and breadth were not found to differ between the two schedules. A total of more than 230 trial participants underwent TCR sequencing, of whom some 200 had received two doses of AZD1222 and around 26 had received two doses of the MenACWY control vaccine. Trial participants were enrolled by age into 18-55, 56-69 and 70-plus year subgroups, with roughly 150, 30 and 60 TCR-sequenced participants respectively. Study-level results and caveats: Only six AZD1222 recipients were SARS-CoV-2 seropositive at baseline, limiting conclusions about previously exposed vaccinees. The whole spike protein was spanned by vaccine-associated CD4 TCRs, and dominant responses were seen in regions 160-218 and 743-854. After two AZD1222 doses, both the breadth and the depth of spike-specific TCRs were significantly higher than at day 0 and than in MenACWY recipients. Reportedly, almost half of the unique spike-specific TCRs recognized epitopes lying outside the regions that are mutated in the B.1.351 and B.1.1.7 variants. Because no day 14 peak-response samples were available, repertoires were characterized only after the peak T cell response. Participants were mostly white British and included more females than males, and it was suggested by the authors that clonal diversity may have been underestimated. The 56-69-year group was small, and its depth increase did not reach significance, likely because of low power.

The CDR3 regions of human TCRbeta chains were analyzed by immunosequencing. As for the authors' bioinformatics: Repertoire TCRs were checked for matches against a reference library of SARS-CoV-2-specific TCRs that had been generated using the MIRA antigen-specificity platform. Breadth was defined as the fraction of unique TCRs that were SARS-CoV-2-associated, and depth was defined as the fraction of total T cells that were SARS-CoV-2-associated. Using the MIRA data, each spike-specific TCR was assigned both to the spike region to which the TCR was reactive and to a CD4 or CD8 class. Log10-transformed breadth and depth values were compared by one-way ANOVA with Sidak's multiple comparisons tests. As stored in TCRdb, this immuneACCESS dataset retains in-frame rearrangements with V and J assigned. A fraction of the clones does not appear; measured against another copy, unresolved V genes explain less than half of the discrepancy, and the remainder lacks a known reason. Clone size and the V and J calls come from that table; the DNA yielded D and trimming. This sample has 150,000 to 200,000 clones in its table, and about 90% of those were observed once. Around 8% of the sample lies in the top ten.

The sample consisted of peripheral blood, taken on day 0 of AZD1222 vaccination. The chain links TRBV6-5 with TRBJ2-7, with the D gene possibly TRBD1 or TRBD2, each one fitting 5 bases. The sequence derives from an adult in good health. The DNA reads as follows: TGTGCCAGCAGGCCAGGGCCGGGGACCGGGTACGAGCAGTACTTC. Translated, this is CASRPGPGTGYEQYF.